This T cell receptor (beta chain) came from a study of blood T cell repertoires in COVID-19. Study-wide context: Sites across the United States, Italy and Spain contributed samples from acute and convalescent COVID-19. PBMCs, B-cell-depleted T cells, or T cells were the source of the cDNA or gDNA that made up the material.

This clone appeared a single time. Authors' data handling: Researchers report that nucleated cell counts were estimated from reference gene primer amplification. The data were produced by immunoSEQ multiplex PCR, yet TCRdb's version contains in-frame clones alone and is incomplete. D and trimming come from the DNA, and the V and J calls and clone size come from that table. Of approximately 280,000 clones in the sample, 70% to 90% are singletons; the top ten hold 4.5% to 6%. The sequenced sample consisted of peripheral blood. This receptor was taken from a man in his forties or fifties with active or convalescent COVID-19.

The CDR3 bases are TGCGCCAGCAGCTTGTCGGGGAACGGGTACCAAGAGACCCAGTACTTC. This gives the protein CASSLSGNGYQETQYF. This rearrangement joins TRBV5-1 to TRBJ2-5; tentative D call: TRBD2 (5 bases). There are 16 residues in the CDR3. CDR1 and CDR2 (germline): SGHRS, YFSETQ. The V gene lost 1 base and the J gene lost 0 bases, with 13 bases spanning the gap.